These T cell receptor beta chains were read from a single sample in a study of identical twins. TCRdb redid the calling of the 5' RACE reads with MiXCR, one entry per CDR3 protein. The sample lists just under 550,000 distinct CDR3 sequences; around 15% were seen once. These data were likewise used in another study, on yellow fever vaccine responses in identical twins.

Sequenced: CD4+ T cells sorted from blood. Receptors were obtained from a woman in her late teens or twenties in good health. The CDR3 runs from the conserved cysteine through the conserved F or W. Fields, in order: clone size, V gene, CDR3 protein. Only some rows state a clone size, as once, few, many or a class for expanded clones.

- | TRBV6-5 | CASSYGDSYNEKLFF
- | TRBV11-2 | CASSLAEGGRYGYTF
few | TRBV5-1 | CASSLDRVGGGELFF
- | TRBV13 | CASSLVDYPALGQFF
- | TRBV5-6 | CASSRDYFYEQYF
few | TRBV27 | CASSSQGWVAGELFF
few | TRBV28 | CASILGWENTEAFF
- | TRBV20-1 | CSADRGSSEQYF
many | TRBV12-3/TRBV12-4 | CASSFRGTDTQYF
many | TRBV10-3 | CATQRAGGSEAFF
- | TRBV15 | CATSRDGRGNTGELFF
- | TRBV25-1 | CASSGSGWNSPLHF
few | TRBV20-1 | CSPGGGTYNEQFF
few | TRBV29-1 | CSVEGQMNTEAFF
- | TRBV12-3/TRBV12-4 | CASSIDGNEQYF
- | TRBV12-3/TRBV12-4 | CASRKGGDGELFF
- | TRBV20-1 | CSAYDSGQQFF
many | TRBV7-2 | CASSLVSSYNEQFF
- | TRBV7-9 | CASSLTIYYEQYF
- | TRBV5-5 | CASSPWWGTPGANVLTF
- | TRBV15 | CATSVGQGQETQYF
many | TRBV5-1 | CASSFAGSQETQYF
few | TRBV2 | CASRPRDIGTDTQYF
- | TRBV12-3/TRBV12-4 | CASTRGQGTYSGANVLTF
- | TRBV9 | CASSPSRGWALNEQFF
few | TRBV11-2 | CASSTTRTSGIGKTQYF
few | TRBV4-1 | CASSHLAVANTGELFF
few | TRBV12-3/TRBV12-4 | CASSPTDLSPGELFF
few | TRBV29-1 | CSVGPPGQGLKEQFF
once | TRBV5-1 | CASSLEAGPPSSTDTQYF
- | TRBV29-1 | CSVEGQLHGAQYF
- | TRBV11-1 | CASSWTSGNQETQYF
many | TRBV10-3 | CAISDSSTSGMSEQYF
- | TRBV28 | CASSSPTGDGNQPQHF
few | TRBV24-1 | CATSDPDRGDQPQHF
few | TRBV5-1 | CASSSSPSGSRNYEQYF
- | TRBV4-1 | CASSRASGSSYEQYF
- | TRBV12-3/TRBV12-4 | CASASELGIIANVLTF
few | TRBV5-1 | CASSLDGNPNTEAFF
few | TRBV12-3/TRBV12-4 | CASRTRLAGGQFF
few | TRBV5-1 | CASSADTDTQYF
- | TRBV11-2 | CASSLKEETEAFF
few | TRBV5-1 | CASGEREFGNEQFF
- | TRBV27 | CASSRQGAGNTIYF
few | TRBV20-1 | CSARFPFSGNTIYF
- | TRBV20-1 | CSAREWQGRRLDQETQYF
few | TRBV12-3/TRBV12-4 | CASSFRDSGEQYF
- | TRBV20-1 | CSAKTGPAGGELFF
many | TRBV5-1 | CASSSGRSTDTQYF
few | TRBV18 | CASSPRISAELFF
- | TRBV5-5 | CASSLVARHDTDTQYF